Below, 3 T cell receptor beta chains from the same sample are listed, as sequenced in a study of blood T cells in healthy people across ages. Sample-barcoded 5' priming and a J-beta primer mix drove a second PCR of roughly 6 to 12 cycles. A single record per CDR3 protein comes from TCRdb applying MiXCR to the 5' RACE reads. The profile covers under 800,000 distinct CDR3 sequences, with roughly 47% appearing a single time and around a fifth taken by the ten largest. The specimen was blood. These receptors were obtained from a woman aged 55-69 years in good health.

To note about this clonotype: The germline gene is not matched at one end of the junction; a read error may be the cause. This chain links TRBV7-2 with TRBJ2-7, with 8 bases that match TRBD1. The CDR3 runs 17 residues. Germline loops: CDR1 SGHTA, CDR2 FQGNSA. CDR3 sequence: CAGSLSQGQAVFYEQYF. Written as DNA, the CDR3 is TGTGCCGGCAGCTTAAGCCAGGGACAGGCGGTATTCTACGAGCAGTACTTC.

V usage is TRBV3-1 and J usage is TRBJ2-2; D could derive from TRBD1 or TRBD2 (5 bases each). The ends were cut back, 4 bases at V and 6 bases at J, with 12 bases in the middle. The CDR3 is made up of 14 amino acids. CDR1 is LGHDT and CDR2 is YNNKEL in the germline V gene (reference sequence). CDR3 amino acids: CASSRDAYAGELFF. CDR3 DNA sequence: TGTGCCAGCAGCCGGGACGCTTACGCCGGGGAGCTGTTTTTT.

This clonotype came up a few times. The CDR3: CASRTGFAEKLFF. The CDR3, as DNA: TGTGCCAGCAGGACAGGGTTTGCTGAAAAACTGTTTTTT. The J gene is TRBJ1-4, the V gene TRBV12-3 or TRBV12-4, with TRBD1 matching 7 bases. With V trimmed by 6 bases and J by 7 bases, 5 bases remained unmatched. This CDR3 comprises 13 residues.